This T cell receptor (beta chain) was sequenced in a study of T cell responses to AZD1222 COVID-19 vaccine. Overall study findings and caveats: Among the donors, most were white British and more were female, and clonal diversity was possibly underestimated. Only five or six AZD1222 recipients tested seropositive at baseline.

Points on this clone: What it binds is not known.

The data were produced by immunoSEQ multiplex PCR, yet TCRdb's version contains in-frame clones alone and is incomplete. The sample lists about 68,000 clones, around nine tenths seen once, with around 8% in the top ten. Germline assignment: CDR1 WNHNN and CDR2 SYGVQD (reference sequence). The CDR3 runs to 15 residues. Trimming removed 6 bases from V and 7 bases from J; junction bases left unmatched: 8. The specimen comprised peripheral blood, sampled on day 0 of AZD1222 vaccination. The TCR was taken from an adult in good health. This chain joins TRBV10-1 and TRBJ2-2, with 10 bases that match TRBD1. In DNA, the CDR3 is TGCGCCAGCAGGCCGGGACAGGGGTCTTTCGGGGAGCTGTTTTTT. Translation: CASRPGQGSFGELFF.